This T cell receptor beta chain comes out of a study of patients and donors after allogeneic stem cell transplantation (dated by TCRdb to 2020 to 2022). V lost 8 bases and J lost 5 bases, and the count of bases not matched to a germline gene is 6. From its cysteine to its phenylalanine, the CDR3 spans 13 amino acids. Of the read, only the CDR3 DNA is kept; its 39 bases are in frame from base 1. CDR1 SNHLY and CDR2 FYNNEI were looked up in the germline V gene. Library creation used RT-PCR. Sequencing relied on a NextSeq 550. TCRdb ran its own pipeline on the public reads, namely fastp trimming at Q25 and MiXCR clone calling, and kept in-frame beta chains. Each entry is one CDR3 protein sequence, shown with its most common DNA and genes. The sample table records hundreds of thousands of distinct CDR3 sequences; more than 15% of these occur just once. The ten largest account for 7.2% of the sample. Of note for this clonotype: Which antigen it targets is not known. Nothing much larger sits one base from this clone, and base qualities are not available.

The sequence came from a human donor who was either an allogeneic HSCT recipient or a stem cell or donor lymphocyte infusion donor (not recorded which). It is not recorded whose cells these are; they may come from a transplant donor. Sequencing was performed on blood, either unsorted or a sorted T cell fraction (not recorded which). Recombination connected TRBV2 to TRBJ2-1; 7 junctional bases match TRBD2. The encoded CDR3 is CASGGEGHNEQFF. The DNA sequence is as follows: TGTGCCAGCGGGGGGGAGGGACACAATGAGCAGTTCTTC. The entire variable domain, with the stretches around the CDR3 drawn from the reference TRBV2 and TRBJ2-1 proteins, is EPEVTQTPSHQVTQMGQEVILRCVPISNHLYFYWYRQILGQKVEFLVSFYNNEISEKSEIFDDQFSVERPDGSNFTLKIRSTKLEDSAMYFCASGGEGHNEQFFGPGTRLTVL.